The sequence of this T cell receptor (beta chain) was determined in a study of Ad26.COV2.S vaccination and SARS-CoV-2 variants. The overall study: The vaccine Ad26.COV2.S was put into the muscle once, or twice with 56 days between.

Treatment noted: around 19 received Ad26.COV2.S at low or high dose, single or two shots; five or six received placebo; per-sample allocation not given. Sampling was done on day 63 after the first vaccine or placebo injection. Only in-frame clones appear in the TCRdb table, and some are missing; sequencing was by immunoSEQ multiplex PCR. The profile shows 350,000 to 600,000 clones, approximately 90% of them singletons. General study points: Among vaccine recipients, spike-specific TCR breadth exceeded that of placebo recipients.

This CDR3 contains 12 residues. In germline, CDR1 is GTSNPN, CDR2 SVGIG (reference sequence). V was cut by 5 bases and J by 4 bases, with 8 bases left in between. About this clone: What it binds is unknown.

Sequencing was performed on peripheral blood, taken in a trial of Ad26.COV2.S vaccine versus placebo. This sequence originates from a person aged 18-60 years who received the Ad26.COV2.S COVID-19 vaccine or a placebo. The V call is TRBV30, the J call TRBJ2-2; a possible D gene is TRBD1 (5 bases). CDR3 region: CAWGQGTGELFF. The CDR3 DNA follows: TGTGCCTGGGGTCAGGGCACCGGGGAGCTGTTTTTT.